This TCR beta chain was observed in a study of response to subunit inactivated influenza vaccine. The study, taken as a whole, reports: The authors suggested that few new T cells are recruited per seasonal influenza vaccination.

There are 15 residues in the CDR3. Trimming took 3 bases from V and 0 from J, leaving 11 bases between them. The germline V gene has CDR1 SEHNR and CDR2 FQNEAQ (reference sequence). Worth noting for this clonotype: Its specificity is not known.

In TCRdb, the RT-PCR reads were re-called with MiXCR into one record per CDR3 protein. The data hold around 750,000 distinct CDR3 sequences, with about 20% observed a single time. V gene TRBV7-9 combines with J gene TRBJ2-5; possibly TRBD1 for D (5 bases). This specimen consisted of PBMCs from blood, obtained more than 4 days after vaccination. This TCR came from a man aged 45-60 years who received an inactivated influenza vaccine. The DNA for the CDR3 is TGTGCCAGCAGCTTCCAACAGGCGTACCAAGAGACCCAGTACTTC. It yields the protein CASSFQQAYQETQYF.